The 14 T cell receptor beta chains below were found in one sample sequenced in a study of regulatory T cells in long-lasting Graves disease. The TCR beta library used iRepertoire HTBI primers with Arm-PCR amplification of CDR3. TCRdb re-called the multiplex PCR reads through MiXCR, storing one row per CDR3 protein. The sample consists of around 450,000 distinct CDR3 sequences, 20% to 25% of them appearing once. Described time point: persistent/refractory GD, antithyroid drugs over 5 years with positive TRAb. RNA isolated from PBMCs was used to make the TCR library. The sample in question was peripheral blood mononuclear cells (PBMCs), obtained when the disease was refractory, from a patient treated with antithyroid drugs. The receptors originated from a female donor with Graves disease.

This clonotype was counted at least ten times. The chain uses TRBV7-9 and TRBJ1-2; D may be TRBD1 (5 bases). The germline gives CDR1 SEHNR, CDR2 FQNEAQ (reference sequence). This CDR3 region has 12 residues. V was clipped by 10 bases and J by 6 bases, with 15 bases between them. The CDR3 DNA is TGTGCCATCGAGCGGGGCGGGAATGGCTACACCTTC. Its protein product is CAIERGGNGYTF.

This clonotype appeared a few times. This may stem from a read error, because a much larger clone lies one nucleotide away. The J gene is TRBJ1-2, the V gene TRBV2, with 8 bases identical to TRBD1. J lost 7 bases, V lost 1 base, and 8 bases had no gene match. This CDR3 region has 15 residues. CDR1 SNHLY and CDR2 FYNNEI come from the germline V gene. CDR3 in amino acids: CASSEEQGGLFGYTF. The CDR3, as DNA: TGTGCCAGCAGTGAAGAACAGGGGGGACTATTTGGCTACACCTTC. Together with reference TRBV2 and TRBJ1-2, the CDR3 gives the full variable domain: EPEVTQTPSHQVTQMGQEVILRCVPISNHLYFYWYRQILGQKVEFLVSFYNNEISEKSEIFDDQFSVERPDGSNFTLKIRSTKLEDSAMYFCASSEEQGGLFGYTFGSGTRLTVV.

In its sample, this clonotype was seen many times. The chain recombines TRBV12-3 or TRBV12-4 with TRBJ2-2; possibly TRBD1 for D (6 bases). The CDR3 sequence is 13 residues long. Trimming took off 6 bases at V and 5 bases at J, with 10 bases between the two ends. CDR3 DNA sequence: TGTGCCAGCAGCCCGACAGGAACCGGGGAGCTGTTTTTT. It encodes CASSPTGTGELFF.

CDR3 sequence: CSVAGTGGSYGYTF. The CDR3 DNA follows: TGCAGCGTAGCAGGGACAGGGGGCTCGTATGGCTACACCTTC. The V gene is TRBV29-1, the J gene TRBJ1-2, with TRBD1 matching 12 bases. This CDR3 is 14 amino acids long. The junction had 7 bases not matched to a gene; V was cut back by 6 bases and J by 5 bases. Germline V gives CDR1 SQVTM, CDR2 ANQGSEA.

This clonotype has more than one count but fewer than ten. CDR3 in amino acids: CSARVPWGNTEAFF. The CDR3 bases are TGCAGTGCTAGAGTGCCCTGGGGGAACACTGAAGCTTTCTTT. This chain joins TRBV20-1 and TRBJ1-1; no definite D call. Germline CDR1 reads DFQATT; CDR2 reads SNEGSKA (reference sequence). With 1 base removed from V and 1 base from J, the gap between germline ends came to 10 bases. The CDR3 contains 14 residues.

This clonotype showed up many times. The chain uses TRBV24-1 and TRBJ2-5; D ambiguous. V was clipped by 2 bases and J by 0 bases, with 15 bases between them. The germline V gene encodes CDR1 KGHDR and CDR2 SFDVKD. The CDR3 loop spans 17 amino acids. The CDR3 nucleotides are TGTGCCACCAGTGATTCCCACAGTGAACCGTACCAAGAGACCCAGTACTTC. It is translated as CATSDSHSEPYQETQYF.

This rearrangement joins TRBV6-2 or TRBV6-3 to TRBJ1-4; D unresolved. Germline CDR1 and CDR2: MNHEY and SVGEGT. The V end lost 0 bases, the J end lost 8 bases, and 13 bases lay between the germline ends. The CDR3 is 15 amino acids. The CDR3 region is CASSYSPPRAEKLFF. The CDR3 bases are TGTGCCAGCAGTTACTCCCCTCCGAGGGCAGAAAAACTGTTTTTT.

This clonotype was counted at least ten times. J is TRBJ2-2 and V is TRBV27; D is unclear. Per the germline V gene, CDR1 is MNHEY and CDR2 is SMNVEV (reference sequence). The length of the CDR3 is 16 residues. Trimming cost V 2 bases and J 0 bases, with 10 bases left between them. CDR3 region: CASSLAAFSNTGELFF. The CDR3 DNA reads as TGTGCCAGCAGTTTAGCGGCCTTCTCGAACACCGGGGAGCTGTTTTTT.

The chain couples TRBV9 to TRBJ2-2; TRBD1 or TRBD2 may be the D gene (5 bases each). The length of the CDR3 is 13 residues. V was shortened by 6 bases and J by 5 bases, with 11 bases between the two germline ends. The V gene's germline CDR1 is SGDLS and CDR2 YYNGEE. The CDR3 region is CASTPGPTGELFF. The CDR3 coding sequence is TGTGCCAGCACCCCGGGGCCTACCGGGGAGCTGTTTTTT.

Remarks on this clonotype: A much larger clonotype is one base distant, so this may be a read error. The rearrangement links TRBV6-2 or TRBV6-3 to TRBJ2-5; a possible D gene is TRBD2 (7 bases). Deletions cut 5 bases from V and 4 bases from J, with 26 bases between. CDR1 and CDR2 (germline): MNHEY, SVGEGT. CDR3 size: 18 residues. The CDR3 sequence: CASSDPPQGRGLIETQYF. The CDR3 DNA follows: TGTGCCAGCAGTGATCCCCCGCAGGGGAGGGGCCTTATAGAGACCCAGTACTTC.

The rearrangement joins TRBV7-9 to TRBJ2-7, with D perhaps TRBD1 (6 bases). Trimming removed 2 bases at V and 2 bases at J, with 10 bases between. The CDR3 spans 14 residues. Looked up from germline, CDR1 is SEHNR and CDR2 is FQNEAQ (reference sequence). This chain's CDR3 is CASSLYTGTYEQYF. CDR3 nucleotides: TGTGCCAGCAGCTTATACACAGGGACCTACGAGCAGTACTTC.

In this sample, this clonotype turned up a few times. CDR3 bases: TGTGCCAGCAGCCCCATAGGACTCAACACTGAAGCTTTCTTT. Translation: CASSPIGLNTEAFF. This rearrangement joins TRBV5-5 to TRBJ1-1; D gene uncertain. V shed 4 bases and J shed 2 bases, with 12 bases lying between them. The CDR3 covers 14 residues. Per the germline V gene, CDR1 is SGHKS and CDR2 is YYEKEE (reference sequence).

This clonotype was found many times. The rearrangement joins TRBV12-3 or TRBV12-4 to TRBJ2-7; D tentatively reads TRBD1 or TRBD2 (5 bases each). With 5 bases removed from V and 2 bases from J, the gap between germline ends came to 16 bases. This CDR3 has 15 residues. The CDR3 spells CASSPQRRGAYEQYF. CDR3 nucleotide sequence: TGTGCCAGCAGTCCCCAGAGGAGAGGGGCCTACGAGCAGTACTTC.

There are many counts of this clonotype. The chain couples TRBV2 to TRBJ1-2; tentative D call: TRBD1 (5 bases). CDR3 length equals 12 residues. The V end was cut by 8 bases, the J end by 4 bases, with 11 bases between. The germline CDR1 and CDR2 sequences are SNHLY and FYNNEI. The DNA of the CDR3 is TGTGCCAGCTACCTGGACACCTATGGCTACACCTTC. Protein sequence: CASYLDTYGYTF.